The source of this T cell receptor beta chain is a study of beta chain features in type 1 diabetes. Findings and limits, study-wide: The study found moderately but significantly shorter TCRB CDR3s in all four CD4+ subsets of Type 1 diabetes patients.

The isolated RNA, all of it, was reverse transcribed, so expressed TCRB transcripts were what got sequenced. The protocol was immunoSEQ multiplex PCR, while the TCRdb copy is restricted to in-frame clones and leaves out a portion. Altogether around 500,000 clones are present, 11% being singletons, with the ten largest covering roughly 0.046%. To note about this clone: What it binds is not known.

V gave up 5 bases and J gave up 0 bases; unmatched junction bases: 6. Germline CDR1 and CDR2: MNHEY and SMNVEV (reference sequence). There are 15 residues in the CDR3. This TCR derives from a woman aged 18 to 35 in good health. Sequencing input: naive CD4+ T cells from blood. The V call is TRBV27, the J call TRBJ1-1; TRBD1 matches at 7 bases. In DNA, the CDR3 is TGTGCCAGCAGTGTTATAGGGACAGTGAACACTGAAGCTTTCTTT. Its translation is CASSVIGTVNTEAFF.